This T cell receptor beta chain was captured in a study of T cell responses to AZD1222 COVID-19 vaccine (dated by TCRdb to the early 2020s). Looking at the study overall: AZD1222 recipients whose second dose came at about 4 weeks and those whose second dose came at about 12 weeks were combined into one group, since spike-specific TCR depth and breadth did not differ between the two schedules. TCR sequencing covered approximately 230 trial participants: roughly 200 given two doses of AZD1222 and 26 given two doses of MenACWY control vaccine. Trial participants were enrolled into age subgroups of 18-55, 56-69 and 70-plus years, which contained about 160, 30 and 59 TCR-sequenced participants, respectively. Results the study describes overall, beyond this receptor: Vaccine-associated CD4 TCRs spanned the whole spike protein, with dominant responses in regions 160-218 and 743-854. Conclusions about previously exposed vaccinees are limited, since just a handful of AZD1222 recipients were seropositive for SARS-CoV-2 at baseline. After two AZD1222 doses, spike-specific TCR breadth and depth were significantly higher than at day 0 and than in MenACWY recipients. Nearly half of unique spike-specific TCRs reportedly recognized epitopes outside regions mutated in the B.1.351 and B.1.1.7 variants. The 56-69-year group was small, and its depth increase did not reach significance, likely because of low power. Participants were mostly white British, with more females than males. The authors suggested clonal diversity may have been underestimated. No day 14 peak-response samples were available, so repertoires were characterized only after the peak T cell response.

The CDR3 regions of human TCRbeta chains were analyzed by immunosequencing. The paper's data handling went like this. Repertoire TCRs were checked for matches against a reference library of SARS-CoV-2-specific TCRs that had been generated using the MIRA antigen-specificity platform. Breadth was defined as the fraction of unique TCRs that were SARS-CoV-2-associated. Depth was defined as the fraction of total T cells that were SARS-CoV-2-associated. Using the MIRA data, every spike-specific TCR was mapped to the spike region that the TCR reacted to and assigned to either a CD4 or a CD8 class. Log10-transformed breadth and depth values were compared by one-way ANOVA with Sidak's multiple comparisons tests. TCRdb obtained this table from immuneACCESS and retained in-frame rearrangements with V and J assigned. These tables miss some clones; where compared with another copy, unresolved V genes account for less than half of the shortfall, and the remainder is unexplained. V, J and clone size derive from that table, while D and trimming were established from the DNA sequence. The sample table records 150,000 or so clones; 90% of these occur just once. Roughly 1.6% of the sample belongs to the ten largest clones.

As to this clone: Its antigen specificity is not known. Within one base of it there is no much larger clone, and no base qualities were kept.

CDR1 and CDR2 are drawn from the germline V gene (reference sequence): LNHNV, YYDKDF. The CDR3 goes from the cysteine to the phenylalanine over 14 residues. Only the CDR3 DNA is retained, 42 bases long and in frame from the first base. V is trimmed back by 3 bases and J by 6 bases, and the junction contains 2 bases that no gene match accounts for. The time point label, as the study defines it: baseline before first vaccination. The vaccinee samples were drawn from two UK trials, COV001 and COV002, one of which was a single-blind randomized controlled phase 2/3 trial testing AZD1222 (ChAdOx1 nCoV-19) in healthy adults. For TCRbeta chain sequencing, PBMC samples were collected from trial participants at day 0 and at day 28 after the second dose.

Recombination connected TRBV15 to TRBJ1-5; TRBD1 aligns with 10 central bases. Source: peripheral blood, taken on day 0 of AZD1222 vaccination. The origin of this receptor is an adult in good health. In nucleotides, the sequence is TGTGCCACCAGCAGGGGACAGGGGACTCAGCCCCAGCATTTT. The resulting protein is CATSRGQGTQPQHF.